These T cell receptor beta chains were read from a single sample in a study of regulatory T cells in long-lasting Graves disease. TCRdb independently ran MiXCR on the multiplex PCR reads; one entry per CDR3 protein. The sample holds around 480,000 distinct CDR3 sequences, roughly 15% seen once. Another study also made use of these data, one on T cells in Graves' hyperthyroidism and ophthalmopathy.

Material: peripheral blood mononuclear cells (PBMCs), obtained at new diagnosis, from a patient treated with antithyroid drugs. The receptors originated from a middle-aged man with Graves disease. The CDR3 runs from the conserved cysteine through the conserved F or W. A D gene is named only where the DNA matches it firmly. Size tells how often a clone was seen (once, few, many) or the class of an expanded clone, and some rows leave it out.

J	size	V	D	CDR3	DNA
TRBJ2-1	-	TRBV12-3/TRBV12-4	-	CASSLVPRTADNNEQFF	TGTGCCAGCAGTTTAGTCCCCCGGACGGCGGATAACAATGAGCAGTTCTTC
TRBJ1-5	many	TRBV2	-	CASRRPNQPQHF	TGTGCCAGCAGGCGGCCTAATCAGCCCCAGCATTTT
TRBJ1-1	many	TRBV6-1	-	CASSEATGLGAFF	TGTGCCAGCAGTGAAGCAACAGGTTTAGGAGCTTTCTTT
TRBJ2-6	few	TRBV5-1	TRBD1	CATSGTGLAGANVLTF	TGCGCCACCTCCGGGACAGGGCTCGCTGGGGCCAACGTCCTGACTTTC
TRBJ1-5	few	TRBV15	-	CATSSNPGNQPQHF	TGTGCCACCAGCAGTAATCCCGGCAATCAGCCCCAGCATTTT
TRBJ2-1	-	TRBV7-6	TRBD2	CASSLDRTSGRSPEQFF	TGTGCCAGCAGCTTAGATCGGACTAGCGGGAGGTCTCCTGAGCAGTTCTTC
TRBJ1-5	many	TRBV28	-	CASSFSGGLRGQPQHF	TGTGCCAGCAGTTTCTCCGGGGGGCTGAGAGGCCAGCCCCAGCATTTT
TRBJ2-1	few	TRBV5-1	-	CASRAAHRNEQFF	TGCGCCAGCCGTGCCGCCCACCGGAATGAGCAGTTCTTC
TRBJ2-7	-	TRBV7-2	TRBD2	CASSYTSGRAYEQYF	TGTGCCAGCAGCTATACTAGCGGGAGGGCCTACGAGCAGTACTTC
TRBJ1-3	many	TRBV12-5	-	CASGPGAGNTIYF	TGTGCTAGTGGACCTGGGGCGGGAAACACCATATATTTT
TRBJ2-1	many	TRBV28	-	CASTPIPGDEQFF	TGTGCCAGCACCCCCATCCCAGGGGATGAGCAGTTCTTC
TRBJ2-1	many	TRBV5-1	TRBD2	CASSLGFSGRAAGEQFF	TGCGCCAGCAGCTTGGGGTTTAGCGGGAGGGCCGCTGGTGAGCAGTTCTTC
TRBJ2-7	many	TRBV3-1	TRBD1	CASSPASLTGDLGYEQYF	TGTGCCAGCAGCCCGGCCTCCCTTACAGGGGACCTTGGATACGAGCAGTACTTC
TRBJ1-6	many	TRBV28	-	CASSFRGQNNSPLHF	TGTGCCAGCAGTTTCAGGGGTCAGAATAATTCACCCCTCCACTTT
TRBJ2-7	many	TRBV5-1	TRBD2	CASTEGGLAGALEQYF	TGCGCCAGCACCGAAGGGGGACTAGCGGGAGCTCTCGAGCAGTACTTC
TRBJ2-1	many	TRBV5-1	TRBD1	CASTTGGPSYNEQFF	TGCGCCAGCACCACAGGGGGCCCGTCCTACAATGAGCAGTTCTTC
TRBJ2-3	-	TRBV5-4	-	CASSPTSAEVTDTQYF	TGTGCCAGCAGCCCCACCTCGGCGGAAGTCACAGATACGCAGTATTTT
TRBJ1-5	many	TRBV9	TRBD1	CASSPGQGVMSNQPQHF	TGTGCCAGCAGCCCAGGACAGGGAGTAATGAGCAATCAGCCCCAGCATTTT
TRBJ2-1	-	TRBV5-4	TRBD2	CASSPAGGGEQFF	TGTGCCAGCAGCCCAGCGGGAGGTGGTGAGCAGTTCTTC
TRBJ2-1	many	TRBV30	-	CAWRQNNEQFF	TGTGCCTGGAGACAGAACAATGAGCAGTTCTTC
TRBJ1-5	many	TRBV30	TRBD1	CAWSAGTGDSNQPQHF	TGTGCCTGGAGTGCTGGGACAGGCGATAGCAATCAGCCCCAGCATTTT
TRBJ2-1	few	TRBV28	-	CATQLRGVHNEQFF	TGTGCCACCCAATTGAGGGGGGTCCACAATGAGCAGTTCTTC
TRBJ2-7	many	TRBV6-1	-	CASRTGPAYEQYF	TGTGCCAGCAGGACCGGGCCGGCCTACGAGCAGTACTTC
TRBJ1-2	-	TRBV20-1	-	CGGGEGTRGYTF	TGCGGCGGGGGTGAGGGTACGAGGGGCTACACCTTC
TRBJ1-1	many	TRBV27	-	CASSSQGPTEAFF	TGTGCCAGCAGTTCTCAGGGTCCCACTGAAGCTTTCTTT
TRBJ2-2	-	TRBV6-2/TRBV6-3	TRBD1	CATNAGGNTGELFF	TGTGCCACCAACGCAGGGGGGAACACCGGGGAGCTGTTTTTT
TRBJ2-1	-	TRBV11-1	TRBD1	CASSARTGAQPSNEQFF	TGTGCCAGCAGCGCAAGGACAGGGGCCCAGCCAAGCAATGAGCAGTTCTTC
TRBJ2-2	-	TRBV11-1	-	CASSPTISRPGELFF	TGTGCCAGCAGTCCGACGATATCCCGTCCCGGGGAGCTGTTTTTT
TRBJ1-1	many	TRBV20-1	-	CSARVPPEAFF	TGCAGTGCTAGAGTGCCCCCTGAAGCTTTCTTT
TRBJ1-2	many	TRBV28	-	CASSKYYGYTF	TGTGCCAGCTCCAAGTACTATGGCTACACCTTC
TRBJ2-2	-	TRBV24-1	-	CATSDLGQNTGELFF	TGTGCCACCAGTGATTTAGGACAGAACACCGGGGAGCTGTTTTTT
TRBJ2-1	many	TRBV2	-	CASSGEAYNEQFF	TGTGCCAGCAGTGGGGAGGCCTACAATGAGCAGTTCTTC
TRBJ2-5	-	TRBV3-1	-	CASGQTGPQETQYF	TGTGCCAGCGGTCAGACAGGCCCCCAAGAGACCCAGTACTTC
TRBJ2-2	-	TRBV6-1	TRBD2	CASSRIRLGTSGNTGELFF	TGTGCCAGCAGTCGCATCCGCCTCGGGACTAGCGGGAACACCGGGGAGCTGTTTTTT
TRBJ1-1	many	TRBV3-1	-	CASSQGALTEAFF	TGTGCCAGCAGCCAAGGAGCGTTGACTGAAGCTTTCTTT
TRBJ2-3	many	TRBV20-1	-	CSASLTAISDTQYF	TGCAGTGCTAGTCTGACGGCGATCTCAGATACGCAGTATTTT
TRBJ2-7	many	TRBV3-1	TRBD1	CASSSSRGRDEQYF	TGTGCCAGCAGCTCGAGTAGGGGGCGCGACGAGCAGTACTTC
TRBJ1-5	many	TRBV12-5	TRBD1	CASGSLTGKGNQPQHF	TGTGCTAGTGGTTCCTTGACAGGGAAGGGCAATCAGCCCCAGCATTTT
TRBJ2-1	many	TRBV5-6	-	CASSFRGEEQFF	TGTGCCAGCAGCTTCCGCGGGGAAGAGCAGTTCTTC
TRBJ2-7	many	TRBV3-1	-	CASSQERSGEQYF	TGTGCCAGCAGCCAAGAGCGGAGTGGCGAGCAGTACTTC
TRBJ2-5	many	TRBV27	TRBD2	CASSLGTSGREETQYF	TGTGCCAGCAGTCTAGGGACTAGCGGGAGGGAAGAGACCCAGTACTTC
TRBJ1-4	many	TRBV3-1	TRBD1	CASSHRTGANEKLFF	TGTGCCAGCAGCCACCGGACAGGGGCTAATGAAAAACTGTTTTTT
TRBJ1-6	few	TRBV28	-	CASSPTEGLRGSPLHF	TGTGCCAGCAGTCCAACGGAGGGCCTCCGGGGGTCACCCCTCCACTTT
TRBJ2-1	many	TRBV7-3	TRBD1	CASSPQQGAKNEQFF	TGTGCCAGCAGCCCGCAACAGGGGGCGAAAAATGAGCAGTTCTTC
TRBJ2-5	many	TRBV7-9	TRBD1	CASIEQGRETQYF	TGTGCCAGCATCGAACAGGGGCGAGAGACCCAGTACTTC
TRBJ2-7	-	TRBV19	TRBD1	CASRQTSGQGSYEQYF	TGTGCCAGTAGACAAACCTCGGGACAGGGATCCTACGAGCAGTACTTC
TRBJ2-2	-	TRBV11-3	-	CASSSEPTGELFF	TGTGCCAGCAGCTCAGAACCTACCGGGGAGCTGTTTTTT
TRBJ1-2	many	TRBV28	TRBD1	CASSPPGQGARGYGYTF	TGTGCCAGCAGTCCACCGGGACAGGGGGCGCGGGGCTATGGCTACACCTTC
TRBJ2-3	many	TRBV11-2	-	CASSSQFTQYF	TGTGCCAGCAGCTCACAGTTTACGCAGTATTTT
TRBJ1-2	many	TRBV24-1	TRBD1	CATSDPGQYGYTF	TGTGCCACCAGTGATCCGGGACAGTATGGCTACACCTTC